One T cell receptor (beta chain) is described in this entry. Antigen specificity is unknown. This entry is derived from a study of T cell responses to AZD1222 COVID-19 vaccine. Study observations and caveats: Per reports, nearly half of all spike-specific TCRs target regions that are unmutated in variants.

The germline V gene encodes CDR1 SGHDT and CDR2 YYEEEE. Trimming stripped 1 base from V and 2 bases from J, with 14 bases between. This CDR3 region has 16 residues. Data came from immunoSEQ multiplex PCR; TCRdb stores just in-frame clones and leaves some out. In the table there are about 150,000 clones, approximately 92% of which are singletons. The clonotype was recovered from an adult in good health. V gene TRBV5-6 combines with J gene TRBJ2-3; D perhaps matches TRBD2 (6 bases). The sequencing here drew on peripheral blood, taken on day 0 of AZD1222 vaccination. The CDR3 loop reads CASSLMAGPTTDTQYF. The CDR3 DNA reads TGTGCCAGCAGCTTGATGGCGGGACCCACCACAGATACGCAGTATTTT.